Listed below are T cell receptor beta chains from one sample, sequenced in a study of CD8 T cells in Susac syndrome. TCRdb recomputed calls from the immunoSEQ multiplex PCR reads with MiXCR, one row per CDR3 protein. The table lists about 160,000 distinct CDR3 sequences, about 92% of them singletons, with approximately 0.082% in the top ten. The sequencing sample was made of CD4+ T cells from PBMCs. Receptor source: a human donor in good health. Both conserved end residues are part of each CDR3. The order of the fields is D gene, J gene, clone size, V gene, CDR3 protein, CDR3 DNA. The D gene is left open where the match is weak. Clone size appears in some rows only: once, few, many, or a class for an expanded clone.

NA,TRBJ2-1,NA,TRBV6-5,CASSYSGPNEQFF,TGTGCCAGCAGTTACTCTGGGCCAAATGAGCAGTTCTTC
TRBD1,TRBJ1-1,NA,TRBV6-5,CASKGQGGTEAFF,TGTGCCAGCAAAGGACAGGGAGGCACTGAAGCTTTCTTT
NA,TRBJ1-1,NA,TRBV7-2,CASLITGSMNTEAFF,TGTGCCAGCCTTATTACAGGGTCCATGAACACTGAAGCTTTCTTT
NA,TRBJ1-5,NA,TRBV4-3,CASSQDVSNQPQHF,TGCGCCAGCAGCCAAGATGTCAGCAATCAGCCCCAGCATTTT
TRBD1,TRBJ1-2,NA,TRBV20-1,CSAKTGLSYGYTF,TGCAGTGCAAAGACAGGGCTATCTTATGGCTACACCTTC
NA,TRBJ2-1,NA,TRBV2,CASNIGAGNEQFF,TGTGCCAGCAACATCGGAGCGGGCAATGAGCAGTTCTTC
TRBD1,TRBJ2-7,NA,TRBV5-1,CASSTGQGPTMYEQYF,TGCGCCAGCAGCACAGGACAGGGCCCCACTATGTACGAGCAGTACTTC
NA,TRBJ2-2,NA,TRBV5-1,CASSFSLSKDTGELFF,TGCGCCAGCAGCTTTTCTTTAAGTAAAGACACCGGGGAGCTGTTTTTT
TRBD2,TRBJ2-4,NA,TRBV5-1,CASSLTSGRNIQYF,TGCGCCAGCAGCTTGACTAGCGGAAGAAACATTCAGTACTTC
NA,TRBJ2-4,NA,TRBV28,CASSFPADGILRSAKNIQYF,TGTGCCAGCAGTTTTCCGGCAGATGGAATTTTAAGATCGGCCAAAAACATTCAGTACTTC
NA,TRBJ2-7,NA,TRBV20-1,CSARAQLEQYF,TGCAGTGCTAGAGCCCAGCTCGAGCAGTACTTC
NA,TRBJ1-2,NA,TRBV7-2,CASSLVVADGYTF,TGTGCCAGCAGCTTAGTGGTGGCCGATGGCTACACCTTC
NA,TRBJ2-7,NA,TRBV5-1,CASSFSGHDSYEQYF,TGCGCCAGCAGCTTCTCGGGACACGACTCCTACGAGCAGTACTTC
NA,TRBJ2-1,once,TRBV14,CASIGLWYEQFF,TGTGCCAGCATAGGTCTGTGGTATGAGCAGTTCTTC
NA,TRBJ2-7,NA,TRBV7-9,CASSLLRGGLYF,TGTGCCAGCAGCTTACTGCGGGGAGGCCTGTACTTC
NA,TRBJ1-5,NA,TRBV12-3/TRBV12-4,CASSFEVVNQPQHF,TGTGCCAGCAGTTTTGAGGTGGTTAATCAGCCCCAGCATTTT
NA,TRBJ2-7,NA,TRBV28,CASSLVDSNYEQYF,TGTGCCAGCAGTTTAGTCGACAGCAACTACGAGCAGTACTTC
NA,TRBJ2-7,NA,TRBV30,CAWSVTSEAEQYF,TGTGCCTGGAGTGTAACGAGTGAGGCCGAGCAGTACTTC
TRBD1,TRBJ1-1,NA,TRBV20-1,CSARDWTGTNTEAFF,TGCAGTGCTAGAGACTGGACAGGAACGAACACTGAAGCTTTCTTT
NA,TRBJ2-7,once,TRBV2,CASRPRTLYEQYF,TGTGCCAGCAGGCCCAGGACCCTTTACGAGCAGTACTTC